This T cell receptor (beta chain) is from a study of blood T cell repertoires in COVID-19 (dated by TCRdb to 2019 to 2021). About the full investigation: Collaborator samples came from the United States, Italy and Spain and covered acute and convalescent phases of COVID-19. The samples were drawn from the first 160 participants of the ongoing ImmuneRACE study and from 950 to 1,500 subjects provided by 6 global collaborators. Where available, HLA class I and class II types were obtained from metadata supplied by the sample provider rather than from assay-based typing. The repertoires were released in a freely available public database meant as a resource for research on the immune response to SARS-CoV-2. The prospective study material was composed of cDNA or gDNA derived from T cells, B-cell-depleted T cells, or PBMCs. Sample metadata almost always included a de-identified subject ID, COVID-19 status, age in years and sex. Deeply sampled blood TCRbeta repertoires from subjects exposed to, actively infected with, or recovered from COVID-19 were included in the dataset. Overall results and qualifications from the work: The amount of clinical and demographic metadata varied by source and participant and was provided uncurated.

TCRbeta CDR3 regions were amplified from genomic DNA using the immunoSEQ Assay, a bias-controlled multiplex PCR. The study's processing was this. The number of nucleated cells in each sample was estimated from the amplification of reference gene primers within the assay. To quantify the absolute abundance of each unique TCRbeta CDR3 rearrangement, sequence reads were collapsed and filtered. For each sample, productive Simpson clonality was calculated as the square root of Simpson's diversity index across productive rearrangements. TCRdb's version of the immuneACCESS table is confined to in-frame rearrangements and falls short of the full clone set. An unresolved V gene accounts for under half of the shortfall where checked; the remainder is of unknown origin. From that table come the V and J calls and clone size; the DNA was used to work out D and trimming. Within this sample are fewer than 200,000 clones, with 89% of them counted one time only. The leading ten clones occupy less than 2% of the sample.

Another Seattle source contributed samples from volunteer blood donors who had recovered from COVID-19. Each collaborating institution followed its own protocols to collect whole blood in K2EDTA tubes. Collaborator samples were shipped for TCRbeta analysis as frozen whole blood, isolated PBMCs, or DNA extracted from either sample type. Of note for this clone: No cognate antigen has been identified for it. No clone much larger than this one lies a single base away; base qualities are absent.

V is cut by 4 bases and J by 1 base, and the space between the germline ends is 14 bases. From cysteine to phenylalanine, the CDR3 is 16 amino acids long. Only the CDR3 DNA stays, 48 bases, in frame from base 1. From the germline V gene (reference sequence), CDR1 is LNHDA and CDR2 is SQIVND. The sample comprised peripheral blood. The source of this sequence is a man aged 18 to 30 who had recovered from COVID-19. Rearrangement joined TRBV19 to TRBJ2-1, with TRBD2 tentatively as D gene (5 bases match). CDR3 protein: CASSTGFAGSYNEQFF. In nucleotide form, the sequence is TGTGCCAGTAGTACGGGGTTCGCTGGGTCCTACAATGAGCAGTTCTTC.